These 20 T cell receptor beta chains originate from one sample sequenced in a study of Japanese encephalitis immunity and Zika vaccine responses. TCRdb independently ran MiXCR on the 5' RACE reads; one entry per CDR3 protein. The data contain about 300 distinct CDR3 sequences, roughly 12% of them singletons. CFSE-labeled PBMCs were cultured about 6 days with peptide pools, each at roughly 1.1 ug/mL. The sample here was antigen-activated CD8+ T cells from blood, cultured, taken during a Zika inactivated vaccine study. The source of these receptors is an adult woman who received an inactivated Zika virus vaccine.

Sample share makes this clonotype large. The CDR3 nucleotides read TGTGCCAGCAGCCCGCGGGTGGGGCCCGTCCACGAGCAGTACTTC. Translated, it gives CASSPRVGPVHEQYF. J is TRBJ2-7 and V is TRBV7-9; tentatively, D is TRBD1 or TRBD2 (5 bases each). This CDR3 is 15 amino acids long. V lost 5 bases, J lost 5 bases, and 19 bases lay in between. Germline CDR1 reads SEHNR; CDR2 reads FQNEAQ (reference sequence).

This clonotype ranks as large (0.1 to 1%). The chain combines TRBV3-1 with TRBJ2-6; possibly TRBD1 for D (5 bases). CDR3 length: 16 residues. Trimming stripped 0 bases from V and 2 bases from J, with 8 bases between. The germline CDR1 and CDR2 sequences are LGHDT and YNNKEL (reference sequence). The CDR3 bases are TGTGCCAGCAGCCAAGATCCAGGGACTGGGGCCAACGTCCTGACTTTC. Protein product: CASSQDPGTGANVLTF.

By share of the sample, this clonotype is medium-sized. V and J are TRBV25-1 and TRBJ2-3; D gene unclear. The V and J ends lost 4 bases and 6 bases respectively, with 5 bases between them. The CDR3 is made up of 11 amino acids. Germline values: CDR1 MGHDK, CDR2 SYGVNS. DNA of the CDR3: TGTGCCAGCAGTGTCGGGGATACGCAGTATTTT. It encodes CASSVGDTQYF.

This clonotype is categorized as large. The V and J genes are TRBV6-1 and TRBJ2-6; perhaps TRBD2 as D (6 bases). CDR1 and CDR2 (germline): MNHNS, SASEGT. This CDR3 comprises 15 residues. V was shortened by 2 bases and J by 4 bases, with 9 bases between the two germline ends. CDR3 coding DNA: TGTGCCAGCAGTGAAATGGGGGGAGGGGCCAACGTCCTGACTTTC. Protein: CASSEMGGGANVLTF.

This clonotype has a handful of counts. V and J are TRBV20-1 and TRBJ2-5; D is uncertain. Germline V gives CDR1 DFQATT, CDR2 SNEGSKA (reference sequence). CDR3 length: 15 residues. V lost 2 bases and J lost 5, with 18 bases in between. CDR3: CSARSTRPSGETQYF. CDR3 bases: TGCAGTGCTAGATCGACACGCCCCTCTGGGGAGACCCAGTACTTC.

In its sample, this clonotype ranks as medium-sized (0.01 to 0.1%). The chain carries TRBV20-1 and TRBJ2-5; 10 bases agree with TRBD2. Germline trimming cut 2 bases from V and 4 bases from J; bases unmatched to any gene: 7. There are 15 residues in the CDR3. Germline CDR1 DFQATT, CDR2 SNEGSKA (reference sequence). The CDR3 bases are TGCAGTGCTAGAAGGCTAGCGGGAGAGGCAGAGACCCAGTACTTC. Its translation is CSARRLAGEAETQYF.

By its share, this clonotype is large. In nucleotides, the CDR3 is TGCAGTGCTAGAGAGGCGGGCCACTCTGGCCAAGAGACCCAGTACTTC. Translation: CSAREAGHSGQETQYF. The gene calls are TRBV20-1 and TRBJ2-5; D may be TRBD2 (5 bases). The germline V and J ends were trimmed by 0 bases and 1 base, with 15 bases remaining between them. The germline CDR1 and CDR2 sequences are DFQATT and SNEGSKA (reference sequence). The CDR3 contains 16 residues.

This clonotype is large (0.1 to 1%) within its sample. The chain is built from TRBV12-3 or TRBV12-4 and TRBJ2-1; D perhaps matches TRBD1 (7 bases). V gave up 4 bases and J gave up 7 bases, with 14 bases separating them. The CDR3 contains 14 residues. The CDR3 coding sequence is TGTGCCAGCAGTTCGGAGGGGGCGCGGAATGAGCAGTTCTTC. This gives the protein CASSSEGARNEQFF.

This clonotype is judged hyperexpanded. This sequence joins TRBV6-2 or TRBV6-3 and TRBJ2-3; 7 bases agree with TRBD1. The V segment lost 6 bases and the J segment 0 bases; nucleotides outside the gene matches: 3. This CDR3 is built from 14 residues. From germline, CDR1 is MNHEY and CDR2 SVGEGT. The chain's CDR3 is CASRTGFSTDTQYF. The CDR3, as DNA: TGTGCCAGCAGGACAGGGTTTAGCACAGATACGCAGTATTTT.

This clonotype is medium-sized within its sample. CDR3 nucleotide sequence: TGTGCCAGCAGCTTAGCCCCTGGCCCATTTGGGGGCGGCTACACCTTC. Translated: CASSLAPGPFGGGYTF. The rearrangement joins TRBV7-8 to TRBJ1-2; tentative D call: TRBD1 (6 bases). The CDR3 spans 16 residues. The germline V gene encodes CDR1 SGHVS and CDR2 FQNEAQ. Trimming stripped 0 bases from V and 8 bases from J, with 19 bases between.

Within the sample, this clonotype is medium-sized. The chain carries TRBV7-9 and TRBJ2-3; D remains unclear. CDR1 is SEHNR and CDR2 is FQNEAQ in the germline V gene (reference sequence). Trimming took off 2 bases at V and 0 bases at J, with 12 bases between the two ends. The CDR3 consists of 16 residues. The CDR3, as DNA: TGTGCCAGCAGCTTAAGTTATGGCGGTAGCACAGATACGCAGTATTTT. Its translation: CASSLSYGGSTDTQYF.

There are a few counts of this clonotype. CDR3 bases: TGTGCCAGCAGCTTGGTGAGGGACAGAGCCTACGAGCAGTACTTC. The encoded protein is CASSLVRDRAYEQYF. The chain joins TRBV7-2 to TRBJ2-7, with 7 bases matching TRBD1. This CDR3 comprises 15 residues. Looked up from germline, CDR1 is SGHTA and CDR2 is FQGNSA. The ends lost 3 bases at V and 2 bases at J; junction bases unmatched: 7. Together with reference TRBV7-2 and TRBJ2-7, the CDR3 gives the full variable domain: GAGVSQSPSNKVTEKGKDVELRCDPISGHTALYWYRQSLGQGLEFLIYFQGNSAPDKSGLPSDRFSAERTGGSVSTLTIQRTQQEDSAVYLCASSLVRDRAYEQYFGPGTRLTVT.

By frequency in the sample, this clonotype is hyperexpanded. The CDR3: CASSVGQGTYEQYF. The CDR3 DNA follows: TGTGCCAGCAGCGTCGGACAGGGGACCTACGAGCAGTACTTC. The V call is TRBV9, the J call TRBJ2-7, with 9 bases that match TRBD1. V was pared by 2 bases and J by 2 bases, with 2 bases of the junction left unmatched. The CDR3 is 14 amino acids. Germline-derived CDR1 and CDR2 are SGDLS and YYNGEE.

This clonotype is large by share. The genes are TRBV6-5 and TRBJ2-2; D is possibly TRBD2 (6 bases). V gave up 4 bases and J gave up 4 bases, with 10 bases separating them. The CDR3 has 14 amino acids. Germline lookup yields CDR1 MNHEY and CDR2 SVGAGI. CDR3 region: CASSWGTSTGELFF. In DNA, the CDR3 is TGTGCCAGCAGTTGGGGGACTTCCACCGGGGAGCTGTTTTTT.

This clonotype qualifies as medium-sized. CDR3 region: CASSLTAGVQETQYF. CDR3 nucleotide sequence: TGTGCCAGCAGCTTAACCGCGGGGGTCCAAGAGACCCAGTACTTC. The chain recombines TRBV7-3 with TRBJ2-5; 7 bases match TRBD2. The CDR3 totals 15 residues. V shed 0 bases and J 1 base; nucleotides not matched to a gene: 2. CDR1 and CDR2 (germline): SGHTA, FQGTGA.

This clonotype qualifies as large (0.1 to 1%). This sequence joins TRBV9 and TRBJ1-1; possibly TRBD1 for D (5 bases). CDR1 and CDR2 from the germline V gene are SGDLS and YYNGEE. This CDR3 has 13 residues. The V and J ends lost 5 bases and 5 bases respectively, with 13 bases between them. The CDR3 bases are TGTGCCAGCAGTCGTGGACATCGGACTGAAGCTTTCTTT. This codes for CASSRGHRTEAFF.

By sample share, this clonotype is large. This CDR3 is CASQNDRETQYF. CDR3 DNA sequence: TGTGCCAGCCAAAATGACCGCGAGACCCAGTACTTC. The chain recombines TRBV7-8 with TRBJ2-5; D gene ambiguous. Germline V gene lookup returns CDR1 SGHVS and CDR2 FQNEAQ. The CDR3 loop spans 12 amino acids. Trimming pared 8 bases from V and 5 bases from J, leaving 12 bases between.

This clonotype is deemed medium-sized. The V and J genes are TRBV5-6 and TRBJ2-5; TRBD2 aligns across 12 bases. V was pared by 2 bases and J by 5 bases, with 7 bases of the junction left unmatched. The CDR3 is 16 amino acids. Germline values: CDR1 SGHDT, CDR2 YYEEEE. Here the CDR3 reads CASSLLAGGLEETQYF. The CDR3 DNA reads TGTGCCAGCAGCTTACTAGCGGGGGGCCTGGAGGAGACCCAGTACTTC.

By share of the sample, this clonotype is medium-sized. This chain connects TRBV4-1 to TRBJ2-1; 10 nucleotides match TRBD2. The germline V gene encodes CDR1 MGHRA and CDR2 YSYEKL. V dropped 2 bases and J dropped 4; count of bases not matched to a gene: 5. The CDR3 spans 16 residues. CDR3 loop: CASSQHSGRPYNEQFF. For the CDR3, the DNA is TGCGCCAGCAGCCAACATAGCGGGAGGCCTTACAATGAGCAGTTCTTC.

By sample share, this clonotype is medium-sized. This chain links TRBV23-1 with TRBJ1-5, with TRBD1 matching over 8 bases. TRBV23-1 counts as an open reading frame of uncertain function. CDR3 length equals 14 residues. V lost 6 bases, J lost 6 bases, and 7 bases stayed unmatched. CDR3 sequence reads: CASSRDRGGQPQHF. CDR3 DNA sequence: TGCGCCAGCAGCCGCGACAGGGGCGGTCAGCCCCAGCATTTT.